This T cell receptor (beta chain) was documented in a study of PD-1 blockade in classical Hodgkin lymphoma (TCRdb year 2020). Turning to the overall study: Nivolumab dosing was 3 mg/kg intravenously every 2 weeks, continuing until either disease progression or unacceptable toxicity. The study used CyTOF and TCR beta sequencing to define a peripheral blood immune signature of response to PD-1 blockade in classical Hodgkin lymphoma.

A note on this clone: Its antigen remains undetermined. Qualities for individual bases were not recorded, and no much larger clone is one base off.

This specimen's time point label, per the study, means: cycle 2 day 1 (C2D1) of nivolumab. All trial patients had relapsed after autologous stem cell transplantation, with cohorts A, B and C differing in prior brentuximab vedotin exposure. A total of around 59 patients with relapsed/refractory classical Hodgkin lymphoma made up the trial cohort, and each patient's best overall response was complete response, partial response or progressive disease. Single-agent nivolumab was administered to trial patients in the multi-cohort phase II CheckMate 205 trial. Best overall response was determined by an independent review committee according to the 2007 International Working Group response criteria. PBMCs from the trial were collected at three points: immediately before nivolumab initiation (C1D1), and during therapy at cycle 2 day 1 and cycle 4 day 1. Peripheral blood was collected in 8 mL Vacutainer Cell Preparation Tubes, from which PBMCs were isolated by centrifugation and then cryopreserved.

Overall study outcomes, separate from this receptor: The study covered only a single clinical trial cohort, and the causes of the repertoire differences, possibly disease activity or prior therapy, were still not defined. Trial patients with a complete response had baseline diversity similar to that of newly diagnosed patients, while partial responders and progressors had significantly lower diversity. Diversity was lower in patients who began nivolumab less than 1 year after ASCT, so these patients were left out of later analyses to avoid confounding by immune reconstitution. CD4+ but not CD8+ TCR diversity rose significantly by C4D1 (p=0.0027 vs p=0.16), most apparent in complete responders (p=0.02). Newly diagnosed patients were reported to have lower baseline TCR diversity than healthy donors, and relapsed/refractory patients were reported to have lower baseline TCR diversity still.

CDR1 and CDR2 (SNHLY, FYNNEI) derive from the germline V gene. For this chain, trimming is 5 bases at the V end and 2 bases at the J end, and the number of junction bases without a gene match is 8. The CDR3 has 15 amino acids, counting the end cysteine and phenylalanine. Only CDR3 DNA is held: 45 bases, read in frame from base 1. The Qiagen DNeasy kit was used to extract genomic DNA from unsorted PBMCs and from the negatively selected CD4+ and CD8+ fractions. Using primers that anneal to V and J segments, immunoSEQ multiplex PCR amplified the TCR beta CDR3 regions. A synthetic immune receptor repertoire was used to minimize amplification bias, and remaining bias was computationally removed after sequencing. The paper's data handling went like this. Repertoire diversity was quantified as the Shannon entropy index using custom Python scripts. The unsorted, CD4+ and CD8+ repertoires were each analyzed separately, with the exception of combined analyses, where CD4+ and CD8+ sequences were merged in silico. A clone counted as expanded when the clone's frequency after treatment rose at least 2-fold relative to C1D1, and clones undetected at baseline were given a pseudocount of 0.5. Singleton clones were defined as clones with 0 or 1 copy at C1D1, and non-singleton clones were defined as clones with 2 or more copies. By matching protein sequences in sorted samples from the same patient, clones expanded in unsorted samples were annotated as CD4+, CD8+ or unknown. Wilcoxon tests on paired samples were used to test diversity changes from C1D1 to C4D1. This is the immuneACCESS table as TCRdb keeps it, with only in-frame sequences that have V and J called. A part of the clones is gone; compared with another copy, unresolved V genes explain less than half, and the rest is unexplained. V and J calls and clone size are given by that table; D and trimming were obtained from the DNA. The sample table holds 90,000 or so clones, of which about 90% were seen once. Over 2% of the sample is in the top ten clones.

The chain is encoded by TRBV2 joined to TRBJ1-2, and 7 junction bases match TRBD1. The TCR comes from a human donor with classical Hodgkin lymphoma. The sample here was peripheral blood mononuclear cells (PBMCs), taken before the second cycle of nivolumab. The sequenced DNA is TGTGCCAGCAGTATGGACAGGTCAACAAACTATGGCTACACCTTC. Translated, this gives CASSMDRSTNYGYTF.